This TCR beta chain was captured by sequencing in a study of blood T cell repertoires in COVID-19. Study overall: There were acute and convalescent COVID-19 samples, and they came from the United States, Italy and Spain. From T cells, B-cell-depleted T cells, or PBMCs came the material, which was cDNA or gDNA.

Per germline, CDR1 SGHRS and CDR2 YFSETQ. The CDR3 covers 15 residues. V was pared by 4 bases and J by 0 bases, with 13 bases between. This clone was seen a handful of times. Per the original methods: The assay estimated nucleated cells by amplifying reference gene primers. TCRdb's copy holds only in-frame clones and misses some; the assay was immunoSEQ multiplex PCR. V and J calls and clone size come straight from that table; D and trimming were deduced from the DNA. The data show approximately 77,000 clones, roughly 80% seen once. The V call is TRBV5-1, the J call TRBJ1-1, with D maybe TRBD1 (5 bases). Sequencing was done on a sample of peripheral blood. This receptor was identified in a woman aged 70-85 years with acute or convalescent COVID-19. CDR3 DNA: TGCGCCAGCAGCCCTCGGACGGACATGAACACTGAAGCTTTCTTT. Amino acid sequence: CASSPRTDMNTEAFF.